These 28 T cell receptor beta chains share one sample of origin, sequenced in a study of T cell responses to AZD1222 COVID-19 vaccine. Repertoires were generated with immunoSEQ multiplex PCR, while TCRdb's copy carries only in-frame clones and drops some. The table lists fewer than 200,000 clones, around 94% of them singletons. The sequencing here drew on peripheral blood, taken on day 0 of AZD1222 vaccination. The receptor source for this set is an adult in good health.

J is TRBJ2-5 and V is TRBV9; D remains ambiguous. V lost 0 bases and J 2 bases, leaving 5 bases between the germline ends. The CDR3 is 13 amino acids. Germline CDR1 reads SGDLS; CDR2 reads YYNGEE. CDR3: CASSVAQQETQYF. The DNA for the CDR3 is TGTGCCAGCAGCGTAGCCCAGCAAGAGACCCAGTACTTC.

V usage is TRBV4-2 and J usage is TRBJ1-1, with TRBD1 as a possible D gene (5 bases). CDR1 is LGHNA, CDR2 YNFKEQ, per germline. CDR3 length: 16 residues. Trimming took 0 bases from V and 4 from J, leaving 15 bases between them. The CDR3 here is CASSQESSGQGTEAFF. Written as DNA, the CDR3 is TGTGCCAGCAGCCAAGAGTCCAGCGGGCAGGGCACTGAAGCTTTCTTT.

The chain joins TRBV9 to TRBJ1-2; tentatively, D is TRBD1 (5 bases). Germline-derived CDR1 and CDR2 are SGDLS and YYNGEE. The CDR3 loop spans 15 amino acids. V lost 4 bases, J lost 5 bases, and 18 bases lay in between. The CDR3 loop is CASSNRGSGHYGYTF. The CDR3 DNA sequence: TGTGCCAGCAGCAACCGGGGCAGTGGCCATTATGGCTACACCTTC.

The V call is TRBV7-3, the J call TRBJ2-2, with 9 positions matching TRBD2. The ends lost 3 bases at V and 6 bases at J; junction bases unmatched: 2. The germline V gene has CDR1 SGHTA and CDR2 FQGTGA. The CDR3 totals 14 residues. CDR3: CASSLTSGSGELFF. The CDR3 DNA is TGTGCCAGCAGCTTGACTAGCGGTTCCGGGGAGCTGTTTTTT.

The chain uses TRBV12-3 or TRBV12-4 and TRBJ1-5; D is undetermined. The ends were cut back, 2 bases at V and 12 bases at J, with 8 bases in the middle. This CDR3 is 11 amino acids long. CDR3 DNA sequence: TGTGCCAGCAGTTTAAACCTGGACCAGCATTTT. It is translated as CASSLNLDQHF.

The rearrangement links TRBV4-3 to TRBJ2-3; TRBD1 might be the D (6 bases). Germline V gene sequence: CDR1 LGHNA, CDR2 YSLEER. Trimming took 1 base from V and 2 from J, leaving 7 bases between them. CDR3 size: 14 residues. The CDR3 bases are TGCGCCAGCAGCCAAGGGACAGACACAGATACGCAGTATTTT. Protein sequence: CASSQGTDTDTQYF.

The chain has TRBV4-1 and TRBJ2-7; either TRBD1 or TRBD2 may supply D (5 bases each). This CDR3 has 16 residues. Per the germline V gene, CDR1 is MGHRA and CDR2 is YSYEKL. The V end was cut by 4 bases, the J end by 0 bases, with 16 bases between. The CDR3 region has the DNA TGCGCCAGCAGCCTCTTTGCTGCAGGGAGCTCCTACGAGCAGTACTTC. Its translation: CASSLFAAGSSYEQYF.

The rearrangement joins TRBV4-3 to TRBJ2-1, with 8 positions matching TRBD1. The CDR3 consists of 13 residues. Germline assignment: CDR1 LGHNA and CDR2 YSLEER. The trim removed 4 bases at V and 6 bases at J, leaving 2 bases unmatched. CDR3 sequence: CASSRTGFNEQFF. The CDR3 region has the DNA TGCGCCAGCAGCCGGACAGGGTTCAATGAGCAGTTCTTC.

V is TRBV5-4 and J is TRBJ1-3, with TRBD1 matching over 7 bases. The V gene end was trimmed by 4 bases and the J gene end by 2 bases; junction bases not matched to a gene: 3. There are 14 residues in the CDR3. CDR1 and CDR2 (germline): SGHNT, YYREEE (reference sequence). CDR3 sequence: CASSRTGAGNTIYF. The CDR3 DNA follows: TGTGCCAGCAGCCGGACAGGAGCTGGAAACACCATATATTTT.

The chain combines TRBV12-5 with TRBJ1-5; TRBD1 might be the D (6 bases). V was cut by 3 bases and J by 6 bases, with 12 bases left in between. Looked up from germline, CDR1 is LGHNT and CDR2 is FRNRAP. The CDR3 length is 14 residues. The CDR3 coding sequence is TGTGCTAGTGGTTTCGGGACACACGTTCAGCCCCAGCATTTT. This sequence encodes CASGFGTHVQPQHF.

CDR3 sequence reads: CASSQQRESNEQFF. The CDR3 DNA sequence: TGTGCCAGCAGCCAACAGCGGGAGAGCAATGAGCAGTTCTTC. This chain joins TRBV4-2 and TRBJ2-1, with 8 bases that match TRBD2. J gave up 6 bases and V 2 bases, and 3 bases lay outside the gene matches. Per the germline V gene, CDR1 is LGHNA and CDR2 is YNFKEQ. The CDR3 is 14 amino acids.

The chain couples TRBV2 to TRBJ2-7; 8 nucleotides agree with TRBD1. CDR1 SNHLY and CDR2 FYNNEI come from the germline V gene. V lost 6 bases, J lost 5 bases, and 6 bases stayed unmatched. The CDR3 has 13 residues. CDR3 loop: CASREQGANEQYF. CDR3 DNA sequence: TGTGCCAGCAGGGAGCAGGGGGCAAACGAGCAGTACTTC.

The chain employs TRBV3-1 (or the pseudogene TRBV3-2) and TRBJ2-3; perhaps TRBD2 as D (6 bases). V was clipped by 2 bases and J by 4 bases, with 19 bases between them. Germline lookup yields CDR1 LGHDT and CDR2 YNNKEL (reference sequence). The CDR3 has 17 amino acids. CDR3 sequence: CASSQSRTTRGPDTQYF. The CDR3 region has the DNA TGTGCCAGCAGCCAATCCCGGACGACTAGAGGCCCAGATACGCAGTATTTT.

This clone was detected once. The rearrangement links TRBV28 to TRBJ2-1; TRBD2 is a possible D gene (5 bases). V gave up 4 bases and J gave up 6 bases, with 13 bases separating them. Germline lookup yields CDR1 MDHEN and CDR2 SYDVKM. This CDR3 spans 14 amino acids. The CDR3 DNA is TGTGCCAGCAGTTCACTGACTACCCTCAATGAGCAGTTCTTC. Protein: CASSSLTTLNEQFF. The whole variable domain, filled in from reference TRBV28 and TRBJ2-1, reads DVKVTQSSRYLVKRTGEKVFLECVQDMDHENMFWYRQDPGLGLRLIYFSYDVKMKEKGDIPEGYSVSREKKERFSLILESASTNQTSMYLCASSSLTTLNEQFFGPGTRLTVL.

The gene calls are TRBV5-1 and TRBJ2-3; 12 bases map to TRBD2. The J segment lost 4 bases and the V segment lost 4 bases, leaving 7 bases of the junction unmatched. The germline gives CDR1 SGHRS, CDR2 YFSETQ. The CDR3 extends over 16 amino acids. The CDR3 nucleotides read TGCGCCAGCAGCCCCCTAGCGGGAGGGCAGTCAGATACGCAGTATTTT. It translates to CASSPLAGGQSDTQYF.

This clone was counted once. The V call is TRBV6-5, the J call TRBJ1-1; D may be TRBD1 (5 bases). The germline gives CDR1 MNHEY, CDR2 SVGAGI. Trimming shortened V by 6 bases and J by 0 bases, and 11 bases separated the two germline ends. The CDR3 runs 14 residues. CDR3 DNA: TGTGCCAGCAGGACGACAGCCCTGAACACTGAAGCTTTCTTT. This sequence encodes CASRTTALNTEAFF.

This clone was counted only a few times. V is TRBV5-5 and J is TRBJ1-1; perhaps TRBD1 as D (6 bases). V lost 1 base and J 4 bases, leaving 17 bases between the germline ends. The CDR3 sequence is 16 residues long. Germline assignment: CDR1 SGHKS and CDR2 YYEKEE (reference sequence). CDR3 protein: CASSLLPLRGATEAFF. The CDR3 DNA is TGTGCCAGCAGCTTGCTCCCCCTCAGGGGAGCCACTGAAGCTTTCTTT. The full variable domain, rest sourced from reference TRBV5-5 and TRBJ1-1, is DAGVTQSPTHLIKTRGQQVTLRCSPISGHKSVSWYQQVLGQGPQFIFQYYEKEERGRGNFPDRFSARQFPNYSSELNVNALLLGDSALYLCASSLLPLRGATEAFFGQGTRLTVV.

This clone came up once. V usage is TRBV7-2 and J usage is TRBJ1-3; D not resolved. The germline V gene encodes CDR1 SGHTA and CDR2 FQGNSA. CDR3 length: 14 amino acids. The germline V and J ends were trimmed by 0 bases and 8 bases, with 11 bases remaining between them. Here the CDR3 DNA reads TGTGCCAGCAGCTTAGCGGAAGGTCGACACACCATATATTTT. This gives the protein CASSLAEGRHTIYF.

This sequence joins TRBV7-7 and TRBJ2-2; possibly TRBD1 for D (6 bases). V gave up 5 bases and J gave up 0 bases, with 7 bases separating them. Germline CDR1 and CDR2: SSHAT and FNYEAQ (reference sequence). The CDR3 is 14 amino acids. CDR3 nucleotides: TGTGCCAGCAGCCGGGACACGAACACCGGGGAGCTGTTTTTT. Translation gives CASSRDTNTGELFF. The whole variable domain, filled in from reference TRBV7-7 and TRBJ2-2, reads GAGVSQSPRYKVTKRGQDVTLRCDPISSHATLYWYQQALGQGPEFLTYFNYEAQPDKSGLPSDRFSAERPEGSISTLTIQRTEQRDSAMYRCASSRDTNTGELFFGEGSRLTVL.

V and J are TRBV28 and TRBJ1-2; possible D gene TRBD1, 5 bases. Per the germline V gene, CDR1 is MDHEN and CDR2 is SYDVKM. V lost 11 bases to trimming and J lost 3 bases, with 13 bases between them. This CDR3 spans 12 amino acids. CDR3 residues: CAWGRGDYGYTF. DNA of the CDR3: TGTGCCTGGGGGAGGGGCGACTATGGCTACACCTTC.

The chain is built from TRBV29-1 and TRBJ2-5; D may correspond to TRBD1 or TRBD2 (5 bases each). Looked up from germline, CDR1 is SQVTM and CDR2 is ANQGSEA. V lost 4 bases and J 3 bases, leaving 18 bases between the germline ends. The CDR3 runs 15 residues. CDR3 sequence reads: CSVVRAGRVEETQYF. CDR3 nucleotides: TGCAGCGTTGTTCGGGCGGGCAGGGTCGAAGAGACCCAGTACTTC.

The V gene is TRBV6-1, the J gene TRBJ1-1; the D is unclear. V was clipped by 0 bases and J by 3 bases, with 11 bases between them. This CDR3 is built from 15 residues. Germline-derived CDR1 and CDR2 are MNHNS and SASEGT. The CDR3: CASSEAGVVYTEAFF. The CDR3, as DNA: TGTGCCAGCAGTGAAGCCGGGGTTGTATACACTGAAGCTTTCTTT.

This clone has only one observation. The chain carries TRBV2 and TRBJ1-5, with D possibly TRBD1 on 5 matching bases. CDR3 size: 13 residues. V lost 2 bases and J lost 4, with 6 bases in between. Germline assignment: CDR1 SNHLY and CDR2 FYNNEI. CDR3 in amino acids: CASSEQGNQPQHF. CDR3 bases: TGTGCCAGCAGTGAACAGGGAAATCAGCCCCAGCATTTT.

The chain has TRBV19 and TRBJ1-2; 12 bases match TRBD1. Trimming cost V 0 bases and J 8 bases; bases outside gene matches: 4. Germline V gene lookup returns CDR1 LNHDA and CDR2 SQIVND (reference sequence). The CDR3 extends over 15 amino acids. Written as DNA, the CDR3 is TGTGCCAGTAGTATAGAGGGACAGGGGGCTAGGGGCTACACCTTC. Protein product: CASSIEGQGARGYTF.

This clone was found a few times. The chain is built from TRBV6-5 and TRBJ1-3; a possible D gene is TRBD1 (6 bases). Germline CDR1 and CDR2: MNHEY and SVGAGI. The CDR3 spans 16 residues. V gave up 2 bases and J gave up 2 bases, with 13 bases separating them. The CDR3 nucleotides are TGTGCCAGCAGTTACAATCAGGGGTGGACTGGAAACACCATATATTTT. Translated: CASSYNQGWTGNTIYF.

This chain links TRBV5-4 with TRBJ2-1; D may correspond to TRBD1 or TRBD2 (6 bases each). The V end lost 2 bases, the J end lost 5 bases, and 11 bases lay between the germline ends. Germline loops: CDR1 SGHNT, CDR2 YYREEE (reference sequence). The CDR3 has 14 amino acids. This CDR3 is CASSFRGPNNEQFF. The CDR3 region has the DNA TGTGCCAGCAGCTTTCGGGGGCCCAACAATGAGCAGTTCTTC.

CDR3 loop: CASSLGSEQYV. The DNA for the CDR3 is TGTGCCAGCAGCTTAGGCTCCGAGCAGTACGTC. This sequence joins TRBV13 and TRBJ2-7; D is ambiguous. V was pared by 0 bases and J by 6 bases, with 3 bases between. This CDR3 region has 11 residues. From germline, CDR1 is PRHDT and CDR2 FYEKMQ (reference sequence).

The chain employs TRBV11-2 and TRBJ1-1; no clear D. The CDR3 spans 15 residues. Germline V lookup: CDR1 SGHAT, CDR2 FQNNGV. V was pared by 5 bases and J by 2 bases, with 15 bases between. The CDR3, as DNA: TGTGCCAGCAGCCGAATAATGGACCTTAACACTGAAGCTTTCTTT. Translated: CASSRIMDLNTEAFF. The full variable domain, rest sourced from reference TRBV11-2 and TRBJ1-1, is EAGVAQSPRYKIIEKRQSVAFWCNPISGHATLYWYQQILGQGPKLLIQFQNNGVVDDSQLPKDRFSAERLKGVDSTLKIQPAKLEDSAVYLCASSRIMDLNTEAFFGQGTRLTVV.